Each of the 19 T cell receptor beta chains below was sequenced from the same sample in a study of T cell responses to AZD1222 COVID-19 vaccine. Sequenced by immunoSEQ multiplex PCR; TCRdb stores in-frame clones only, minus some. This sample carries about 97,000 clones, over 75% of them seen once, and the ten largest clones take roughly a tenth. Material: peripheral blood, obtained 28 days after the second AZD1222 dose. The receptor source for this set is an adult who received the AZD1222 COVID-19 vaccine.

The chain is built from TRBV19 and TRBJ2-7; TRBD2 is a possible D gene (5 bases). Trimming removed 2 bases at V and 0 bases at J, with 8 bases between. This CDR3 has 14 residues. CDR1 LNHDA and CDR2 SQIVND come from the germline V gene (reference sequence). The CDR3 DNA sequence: TGTGCCAGTAGTATAAGCGGCAGCTCCTACGAGCAGTACTTC. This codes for CASSISGSSYEQYF.

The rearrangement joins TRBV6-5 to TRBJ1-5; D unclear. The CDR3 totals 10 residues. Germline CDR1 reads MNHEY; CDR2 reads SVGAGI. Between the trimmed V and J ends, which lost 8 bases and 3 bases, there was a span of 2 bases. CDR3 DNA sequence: TGTGCCAGCGACAATCAGCCCCAGCATTTT. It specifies CASDNQPQHF.

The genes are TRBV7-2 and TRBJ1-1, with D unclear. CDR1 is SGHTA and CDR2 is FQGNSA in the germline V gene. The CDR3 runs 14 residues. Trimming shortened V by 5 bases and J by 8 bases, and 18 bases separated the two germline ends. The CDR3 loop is CASSLGAGLFEAFF. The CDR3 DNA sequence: TGTGCCAGCAGCCTCGGAGCGGGGTTGTTCGAAGCTTTCTTT.

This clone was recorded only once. The CDR3, as DNA: TGTGCCAGCAGCTTGGCCAGAGGGGCAACTCCCATGAACACTGAAGCTTTCTTT. Encoded protein: CASSLARGATPMNTEAFF. The chain joins TRBV5-4 to TRBJ1-1; the D gene is possibly TRBD1 (5 bases). Trimming removed 0 bases at V and 0 bases at J, with 18 bases between. Germline V gene data show CDR1 as SGHNT and CDR2 as YYREEE (reference sequence). The CDR3 sequence is 18 residues long.

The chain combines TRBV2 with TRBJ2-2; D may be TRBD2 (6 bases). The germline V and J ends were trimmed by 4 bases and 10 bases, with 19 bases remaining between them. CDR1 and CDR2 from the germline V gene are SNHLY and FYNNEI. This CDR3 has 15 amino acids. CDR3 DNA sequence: TGTGCCAGCAGTGGGCTAATAGCGGTGGATTTGGAGCTGTTTTTT. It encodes CASSGLIAVDLELFF.

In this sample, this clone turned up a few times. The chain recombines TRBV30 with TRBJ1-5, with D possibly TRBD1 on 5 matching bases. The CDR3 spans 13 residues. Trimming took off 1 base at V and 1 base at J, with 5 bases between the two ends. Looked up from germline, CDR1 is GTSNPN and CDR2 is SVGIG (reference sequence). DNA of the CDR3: TGTGCCTGGAGTGGGGGGAGCAATCAGCCCCAGCATTTT. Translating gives CAWSGGSNQPQHF.

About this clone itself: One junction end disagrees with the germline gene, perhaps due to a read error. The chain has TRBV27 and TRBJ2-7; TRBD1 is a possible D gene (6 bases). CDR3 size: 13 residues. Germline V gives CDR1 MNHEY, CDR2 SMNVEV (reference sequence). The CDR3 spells CASSLNAGQFRLF. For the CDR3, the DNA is TGTGCCAGCAGTTTGAACGCAGGACAGTTTCGCCTTTTC.

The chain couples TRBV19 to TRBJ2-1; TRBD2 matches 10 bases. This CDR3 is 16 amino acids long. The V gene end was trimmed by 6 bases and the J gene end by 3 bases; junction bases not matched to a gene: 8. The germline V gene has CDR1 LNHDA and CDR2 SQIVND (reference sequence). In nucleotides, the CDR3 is TGTGCCAGTAGGTCTAGCGGGAGATGGTACTACAATGAGCAGTTCTTC. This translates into CASRSSGRWYYNEQFF.

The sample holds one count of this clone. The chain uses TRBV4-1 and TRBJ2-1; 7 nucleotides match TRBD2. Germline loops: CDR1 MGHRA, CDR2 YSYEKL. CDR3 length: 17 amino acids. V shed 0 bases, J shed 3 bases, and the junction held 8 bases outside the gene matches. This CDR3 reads CASSQDPPSGYYNEQFF. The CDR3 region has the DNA TGCGCCAGCAGCCAAGATCCGCCTAGCGGCTACTACAATGAGCAGTTCTTC.

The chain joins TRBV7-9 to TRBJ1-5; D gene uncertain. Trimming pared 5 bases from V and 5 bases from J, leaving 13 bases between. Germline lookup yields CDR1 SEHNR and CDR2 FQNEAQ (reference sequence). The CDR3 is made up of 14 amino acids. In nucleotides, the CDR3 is TGTGCCAGCAGCCCGGCCCGGGAGGATCAGCCCCAGCATTTT. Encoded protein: CASSPAREDQPQHF.

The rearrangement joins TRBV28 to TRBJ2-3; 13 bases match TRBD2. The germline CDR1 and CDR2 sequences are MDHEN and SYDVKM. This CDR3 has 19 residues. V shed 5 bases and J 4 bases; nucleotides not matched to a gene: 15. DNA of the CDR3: TGTGCCAGCAGTGAAAGAACGGGACTAGCGGGACGTGGGGCAGATACGCAGTATTTT. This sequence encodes CASSERTGLAGRGADTQYF.

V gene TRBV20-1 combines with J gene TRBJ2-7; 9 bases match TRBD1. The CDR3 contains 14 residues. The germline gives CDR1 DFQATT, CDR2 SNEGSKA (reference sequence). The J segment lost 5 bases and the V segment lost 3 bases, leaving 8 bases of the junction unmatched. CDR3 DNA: TGCAGTGCTAGTGGGGACAGGGAGGGCAACGAGCAGTACTTC. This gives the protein CSASGDREGNEQYF.

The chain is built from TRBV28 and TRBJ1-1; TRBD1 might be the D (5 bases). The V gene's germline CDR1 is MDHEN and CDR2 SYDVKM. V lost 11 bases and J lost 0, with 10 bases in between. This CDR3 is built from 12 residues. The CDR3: CALGQMNTEAFF. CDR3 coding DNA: TGTGCCTTGGGGCAGATGAACACTGAAGCTTTCTTT.

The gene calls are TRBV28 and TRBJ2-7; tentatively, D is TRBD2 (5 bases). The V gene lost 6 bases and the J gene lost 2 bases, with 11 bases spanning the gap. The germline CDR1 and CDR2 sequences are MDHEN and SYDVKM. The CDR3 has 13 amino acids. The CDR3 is CASRSTGAYEQYF. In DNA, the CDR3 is TGTGCCAGCAGATCTACCGGGGCCTACGAGCAGTACTTC.

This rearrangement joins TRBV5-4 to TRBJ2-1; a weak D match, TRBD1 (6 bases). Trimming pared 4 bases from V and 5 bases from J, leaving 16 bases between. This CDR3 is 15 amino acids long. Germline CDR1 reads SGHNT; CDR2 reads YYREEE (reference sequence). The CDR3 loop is CASSKRQVLNNEQFF. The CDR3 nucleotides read TGTGCCAGCAGCAAAAGACAGGTGCTGAACAATGAGCAGTTCTTC.

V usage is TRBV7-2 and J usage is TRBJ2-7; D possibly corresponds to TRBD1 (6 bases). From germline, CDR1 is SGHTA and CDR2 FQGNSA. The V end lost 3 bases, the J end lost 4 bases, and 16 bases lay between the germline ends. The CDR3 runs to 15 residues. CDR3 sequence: CASSFTGQFRYEQYF. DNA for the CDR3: TGTGCCAGCAGCTTTACAGGGCAGTTTCGTTACGAGCAGTACTTC.

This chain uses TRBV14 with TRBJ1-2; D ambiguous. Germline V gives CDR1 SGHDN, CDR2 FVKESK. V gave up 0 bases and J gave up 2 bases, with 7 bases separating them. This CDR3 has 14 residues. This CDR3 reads CASSQEWGNYGYTF. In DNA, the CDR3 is TGTGCCAGCAGCCAAGAGTGGGGAAACTATGGCTACACCTTC. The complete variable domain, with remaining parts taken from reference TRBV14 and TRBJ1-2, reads EAGVTQFPSHSVIEKGQTVTLRCDPISGHDNLYWYRRVMGKEIKFLLHFVKESKQDESGMPNNRFLAERTGGTYSTLKVQPAELEDSGVYFCASSQEWGNYGYTFGSGTRLTVV.

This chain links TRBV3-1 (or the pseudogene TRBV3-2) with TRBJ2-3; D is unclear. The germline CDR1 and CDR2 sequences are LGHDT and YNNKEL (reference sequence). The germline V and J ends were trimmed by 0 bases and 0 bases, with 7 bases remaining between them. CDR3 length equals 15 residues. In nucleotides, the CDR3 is TGTGCCAGCAGCCAAGACCCCATTAGCACAGATACGCAGTATTTT. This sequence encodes CASSQDPISTDTQYF.

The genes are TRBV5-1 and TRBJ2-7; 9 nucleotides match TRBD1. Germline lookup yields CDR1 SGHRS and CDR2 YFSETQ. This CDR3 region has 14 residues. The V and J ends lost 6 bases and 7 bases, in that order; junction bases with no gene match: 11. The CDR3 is CASTEGGQGGEQYF. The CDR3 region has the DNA TGCGCCAGCACCGAGGGGGGACAGGGAGGGGAGCAGTACTTC.